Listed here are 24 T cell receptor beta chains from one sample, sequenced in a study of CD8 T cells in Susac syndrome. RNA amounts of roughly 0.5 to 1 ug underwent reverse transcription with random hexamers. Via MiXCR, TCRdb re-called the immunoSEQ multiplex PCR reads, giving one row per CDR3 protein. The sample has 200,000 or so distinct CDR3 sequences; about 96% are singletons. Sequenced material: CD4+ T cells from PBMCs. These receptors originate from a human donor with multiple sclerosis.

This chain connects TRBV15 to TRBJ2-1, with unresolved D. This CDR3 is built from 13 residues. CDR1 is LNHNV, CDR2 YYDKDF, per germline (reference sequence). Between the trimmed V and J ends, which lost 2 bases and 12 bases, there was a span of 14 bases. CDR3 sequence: CATSRLSLEGQFF. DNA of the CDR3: TGTGCCACCAGCAGACTTTCCCTGGAAGGGCAGTTCTTC. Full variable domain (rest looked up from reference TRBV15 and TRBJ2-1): DAMVIQNPRYQVTQFGKPVTLSCSQTLNHNVMYWYQQKSSQAPKLLFHYYDKDFNNEADTPDNFQSRRPNTSFCFLDIRSPGLGDTAMYLCATSRLSLEGQFFGPGTRLTVL.

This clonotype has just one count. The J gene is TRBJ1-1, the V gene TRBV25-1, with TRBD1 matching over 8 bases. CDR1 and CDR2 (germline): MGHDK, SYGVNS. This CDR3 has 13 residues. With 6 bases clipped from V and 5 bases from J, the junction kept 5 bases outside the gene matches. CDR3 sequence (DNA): TGTGCCAGCAGGGACAGGGAGAGTACTGAAGCTTTCTTT. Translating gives CASRDRESTEAFF.

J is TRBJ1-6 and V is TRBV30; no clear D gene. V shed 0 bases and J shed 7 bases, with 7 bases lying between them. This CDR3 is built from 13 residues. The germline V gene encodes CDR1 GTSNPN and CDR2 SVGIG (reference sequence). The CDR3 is CAWSVRGNSPLHF. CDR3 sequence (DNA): TGTGCCTGGAGTGTACGAGGGAATTCACCCCTCCACTTT.

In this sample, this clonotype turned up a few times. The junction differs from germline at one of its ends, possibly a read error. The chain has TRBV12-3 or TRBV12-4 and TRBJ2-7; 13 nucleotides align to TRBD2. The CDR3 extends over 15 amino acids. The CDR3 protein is CASSLGTSGDYEQYF. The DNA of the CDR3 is TGTGCCAGCAGCTTAGGGACTAGCGGGGACTACGAGCAGTACTTC.

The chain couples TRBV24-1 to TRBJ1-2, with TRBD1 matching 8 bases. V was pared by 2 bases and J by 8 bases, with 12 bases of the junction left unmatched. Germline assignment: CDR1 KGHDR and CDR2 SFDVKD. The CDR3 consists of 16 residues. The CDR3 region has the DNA TGTGCCACCAGTGATTCCCGGACAGGGCAAGCCGGCGGCTACACCTTC. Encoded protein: CATSDSRTGQAGGYTF.

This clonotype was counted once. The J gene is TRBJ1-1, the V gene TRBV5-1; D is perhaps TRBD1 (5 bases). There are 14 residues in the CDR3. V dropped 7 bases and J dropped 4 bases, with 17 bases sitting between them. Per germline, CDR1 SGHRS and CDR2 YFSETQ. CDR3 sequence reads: CASGHRLSGTEAFF. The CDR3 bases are TGCGCCAGCGGACACAGGCTCTCGGGCACTGAAGCTTTCTTT.

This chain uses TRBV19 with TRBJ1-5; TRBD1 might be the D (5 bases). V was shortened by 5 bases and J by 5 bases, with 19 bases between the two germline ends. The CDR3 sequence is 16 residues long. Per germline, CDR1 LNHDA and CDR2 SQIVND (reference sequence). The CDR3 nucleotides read TGTGCCAGTAGTTTACCCAGGGAGAGGGTCGATCAGCCCCAGCATTTT. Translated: CASSLPRERVDQPQHF.

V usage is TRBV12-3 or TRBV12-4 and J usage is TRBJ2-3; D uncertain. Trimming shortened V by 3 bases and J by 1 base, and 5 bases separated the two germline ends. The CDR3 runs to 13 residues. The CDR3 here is CASSFIGTDTQYF. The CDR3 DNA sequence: TGTGCCAGCAGTTTTATAGGCACAGATACGCAGTATTTT.

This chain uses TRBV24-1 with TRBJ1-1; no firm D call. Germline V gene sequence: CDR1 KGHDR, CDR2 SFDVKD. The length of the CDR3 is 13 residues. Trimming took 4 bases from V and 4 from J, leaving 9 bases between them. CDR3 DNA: TGTGCCACCAGTGAACCTGAGGGCACTGAAGCTTTCTTT. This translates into CATSEPEGTEAFF.

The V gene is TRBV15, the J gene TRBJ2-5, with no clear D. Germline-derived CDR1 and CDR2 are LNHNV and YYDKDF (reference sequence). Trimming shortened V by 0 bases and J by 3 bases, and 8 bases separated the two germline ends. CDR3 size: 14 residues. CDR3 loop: CATSRDLAEETQYF. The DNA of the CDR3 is TGTGCCACCAGCAGAGATTTGGCAGAAGAGACCCAGTACTTC.

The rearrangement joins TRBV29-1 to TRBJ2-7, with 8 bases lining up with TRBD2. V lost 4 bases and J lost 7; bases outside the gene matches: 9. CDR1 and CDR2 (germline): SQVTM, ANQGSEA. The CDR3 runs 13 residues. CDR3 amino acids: CSVGWTSPREQYF. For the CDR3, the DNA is TGCAGCGTTGGTTGGACTAGCCCTCGGGAGCAGTACTTC.

CDR3 coding DNA: TGCAGTGCTACTGGACAGTTCCAAGAGACCCAGTACTTC. Translated, it gives CSATGQFQETQYF. The chain has TRBV20-1 and TRBJ2-5; D is perhaps TRBD1 (6 bases). The CDR3 is 13 residues long. Trimming removed 4 bases from V and 1 base from J, with 10 bases in between. Germline V gene data show CDR1 as DFQATT and CDR2 as SNEGSKA (reference sequence).

The chain's CDR3 is CSARQGGSSYEQYF. In nucleotides, the CDR3 is TGCAGTGCTAGGCAGGGTGGTAGCTCCTACGAGCAGTACTTC. The chain combines TRBV20-1 with TRBJ2-7; TRBD1 is a possible D gene (5 bases). Germline values: CDR1 DFQATT, CDR2 SNEGSKA (reference sequence). V shed 3 bases and J shed 0 bases, with 12 bases lying between them. The CDR3 loop spans 14 amino acids.

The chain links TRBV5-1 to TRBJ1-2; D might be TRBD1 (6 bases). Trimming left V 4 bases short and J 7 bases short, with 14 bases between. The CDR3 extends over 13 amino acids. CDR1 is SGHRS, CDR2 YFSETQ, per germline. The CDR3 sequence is CASSAGPQGGYTF. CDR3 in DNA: TGCGCCAGCAGCGCGGGACCACAGGGTGGCTACACCTTC.

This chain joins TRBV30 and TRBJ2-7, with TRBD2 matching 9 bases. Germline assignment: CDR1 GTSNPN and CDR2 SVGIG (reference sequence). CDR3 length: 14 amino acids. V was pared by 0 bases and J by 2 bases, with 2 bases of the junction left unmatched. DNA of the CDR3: TGTGCCTGGAGTGTCGCGGGGGGGCCCTACGAGCAGTACTTC. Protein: CAWSVAGGPYEQYF. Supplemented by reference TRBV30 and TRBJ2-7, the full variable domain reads SQTIHQWPATLVQPVGSPLSLECTVEGTSNPNLYWYRQAAGRGLQLLFYSVGIGQISSEVPQNLSASRPQDRQFILSSKKLLLSDSGFYLCAWSVAGGPYEQYFGPGTRLTVT.

CDR3 DNA sequence: TGCAGTGCTAGAGATCGGGTCAGGGGGCGGTCTGAAGCTTTCTTT. Translation: CSARDRVRGRSEAFF. This chain links TRBV20-1 with TRBJ1-1; 8 bases match TRBD1. Germline assignment: CDR1 DFQATT and CDR2 SNEGSKA (reference sequence). Losses at the gene ends were 0 bases for V and 6 bases for J; bases not matched to a gene: 9. The CDR3 loop spans 15 amino acids.

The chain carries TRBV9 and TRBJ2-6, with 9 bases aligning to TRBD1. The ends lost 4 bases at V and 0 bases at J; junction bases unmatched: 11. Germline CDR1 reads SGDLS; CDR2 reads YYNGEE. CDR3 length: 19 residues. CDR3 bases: TGTGCCAGCAGCATGACGGGGACAGGGATAGGCTCTGGGGCCAACGTCCTGACTTTC. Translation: CASSMTGTGIGSGANVLTF. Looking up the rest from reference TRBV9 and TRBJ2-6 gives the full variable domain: DSGVTQTPKHLITATGQRVTLRCSPRSGDLSVYWYQQSLDQGLQFLIQYYNGEERAKGNILERFSAQQFPDLHSELNLSSLELGDSALYFCASSMTGTGIGSGANVLTFGAGSRLTVL.

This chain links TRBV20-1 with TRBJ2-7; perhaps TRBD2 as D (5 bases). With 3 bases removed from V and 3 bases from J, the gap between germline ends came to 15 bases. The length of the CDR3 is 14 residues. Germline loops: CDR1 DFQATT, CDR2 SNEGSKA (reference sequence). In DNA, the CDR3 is TGCAGTGCTAGTTGGAGAGGGAGAGGCTACGAGCAGTACTTC. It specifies CSASWRGRGYEQYF.

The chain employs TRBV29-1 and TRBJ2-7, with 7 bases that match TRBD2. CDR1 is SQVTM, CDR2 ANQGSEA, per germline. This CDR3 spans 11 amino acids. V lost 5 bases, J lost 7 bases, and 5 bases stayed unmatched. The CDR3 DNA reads TGCAGCGTTTCAAGGGGAGGGGAGCAGTACTTC. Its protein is CSVSRGGEQYF.

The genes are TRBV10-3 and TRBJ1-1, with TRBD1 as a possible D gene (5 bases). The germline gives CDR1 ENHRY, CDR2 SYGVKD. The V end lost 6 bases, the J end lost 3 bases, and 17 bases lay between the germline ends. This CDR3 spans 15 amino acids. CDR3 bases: TGTGCCATCAGGACCGGGACCCAGGCCCACACTGAAGCTTTCTTT. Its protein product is CAIRTGTQAHTEAFF.

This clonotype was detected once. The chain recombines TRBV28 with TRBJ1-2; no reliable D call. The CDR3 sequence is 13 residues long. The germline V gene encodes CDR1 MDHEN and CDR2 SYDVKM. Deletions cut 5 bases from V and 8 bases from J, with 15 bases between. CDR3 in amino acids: CASSVRSPSGYTF. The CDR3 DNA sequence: TGTGCCAGCAGTGTCCGTTCCCCCTCAGGCTACACCTTC.

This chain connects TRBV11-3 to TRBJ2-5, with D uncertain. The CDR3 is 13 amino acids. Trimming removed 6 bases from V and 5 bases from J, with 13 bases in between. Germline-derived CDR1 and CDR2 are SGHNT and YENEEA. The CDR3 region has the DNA TGTGCCAGCAGTTTAAATCGGTTGGAGACCCAGTACTTC. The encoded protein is CASSLNRLETQYF.

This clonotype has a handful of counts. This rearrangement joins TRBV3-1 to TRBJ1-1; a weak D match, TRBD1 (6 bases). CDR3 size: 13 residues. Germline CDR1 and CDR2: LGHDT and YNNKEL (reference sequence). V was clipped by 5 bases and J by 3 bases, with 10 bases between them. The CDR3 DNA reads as TGTGCCAGCAGCTTTAACAGGGACACTGAAGCTTTCTTT. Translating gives CASSFNRDTEAFF.

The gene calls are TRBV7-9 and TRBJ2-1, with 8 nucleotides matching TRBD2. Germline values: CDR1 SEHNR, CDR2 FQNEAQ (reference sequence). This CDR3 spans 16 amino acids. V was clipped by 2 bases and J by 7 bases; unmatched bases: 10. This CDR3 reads CASSLTAGGAENEQFF. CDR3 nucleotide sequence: TGTGCCAGCAGCTTAACGGCGGGAGGAGCAGAAAATGAGCAGTTCTTC. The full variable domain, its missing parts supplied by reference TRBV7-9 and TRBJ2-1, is DTGVSQNPRHKITKRGQNVTFRCDPISEHNRLYWYRQTLGQGPEFLTYFQNEAQLEKSRLLSDRFSAERPKGSFSTLEIQRTEQGDSAMYLCASSLTAGGAENEQFFGPGTRLTVL.